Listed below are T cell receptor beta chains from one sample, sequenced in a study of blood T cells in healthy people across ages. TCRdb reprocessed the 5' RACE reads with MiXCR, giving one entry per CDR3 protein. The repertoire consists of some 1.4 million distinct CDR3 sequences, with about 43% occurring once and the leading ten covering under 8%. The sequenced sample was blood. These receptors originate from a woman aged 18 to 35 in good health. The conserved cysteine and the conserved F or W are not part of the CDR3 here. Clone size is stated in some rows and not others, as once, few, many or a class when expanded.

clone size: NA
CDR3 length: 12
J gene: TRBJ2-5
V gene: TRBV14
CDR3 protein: ASSQLRVQETQY

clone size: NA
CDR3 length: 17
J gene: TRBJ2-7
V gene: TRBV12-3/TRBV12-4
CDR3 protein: ASSPRGLAGGLSSYEQY

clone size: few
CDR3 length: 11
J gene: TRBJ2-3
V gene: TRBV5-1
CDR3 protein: ASSLDLPDTQY

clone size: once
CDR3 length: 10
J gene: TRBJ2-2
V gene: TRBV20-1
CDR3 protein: RAGTATGELF

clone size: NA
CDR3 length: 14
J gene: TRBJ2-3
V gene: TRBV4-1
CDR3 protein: ASSQVLARSTDTQY

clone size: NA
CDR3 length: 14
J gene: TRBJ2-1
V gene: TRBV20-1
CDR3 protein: SARANPPTSGRYQF

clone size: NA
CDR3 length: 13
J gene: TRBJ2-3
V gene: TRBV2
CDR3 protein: ASSGRQGGTDTQY

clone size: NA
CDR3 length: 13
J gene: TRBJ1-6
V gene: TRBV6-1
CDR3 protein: ASSEIGQGDSPLH

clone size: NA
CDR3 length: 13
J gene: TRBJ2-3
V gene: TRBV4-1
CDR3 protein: ASSQVAAADDTQY

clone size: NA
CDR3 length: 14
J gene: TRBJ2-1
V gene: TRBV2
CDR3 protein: ASSDPDRAEGGEQF

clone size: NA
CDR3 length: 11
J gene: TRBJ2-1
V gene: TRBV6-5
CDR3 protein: ASSYSGSDEQF

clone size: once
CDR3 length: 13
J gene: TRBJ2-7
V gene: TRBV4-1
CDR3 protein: TSSQDRGGSYEQY

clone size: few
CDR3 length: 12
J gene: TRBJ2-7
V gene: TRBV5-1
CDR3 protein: ASSSAGAPYEQY

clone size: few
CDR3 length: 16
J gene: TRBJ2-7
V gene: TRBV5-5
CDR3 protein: ASSSMGQSPTSGYEQY

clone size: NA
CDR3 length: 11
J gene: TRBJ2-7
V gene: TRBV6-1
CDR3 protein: ASSEVIQGEQY

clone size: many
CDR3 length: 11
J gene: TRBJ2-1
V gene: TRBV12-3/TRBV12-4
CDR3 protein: AGTQGAGGEQF

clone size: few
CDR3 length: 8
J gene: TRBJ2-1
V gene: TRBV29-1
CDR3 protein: SVWLYEQF

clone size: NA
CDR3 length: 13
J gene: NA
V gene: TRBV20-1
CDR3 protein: SARDPQGSGYEQY

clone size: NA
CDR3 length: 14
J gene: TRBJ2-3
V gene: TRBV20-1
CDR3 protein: SARALQSTSTDTQY

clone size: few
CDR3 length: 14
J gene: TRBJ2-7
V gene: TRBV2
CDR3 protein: ASSDEAGGFPYEQY

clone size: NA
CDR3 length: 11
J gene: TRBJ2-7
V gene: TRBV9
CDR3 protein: ASSASSEYEQY

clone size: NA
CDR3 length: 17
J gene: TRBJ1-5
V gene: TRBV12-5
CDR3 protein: ASGLARGQGARGNQPQH

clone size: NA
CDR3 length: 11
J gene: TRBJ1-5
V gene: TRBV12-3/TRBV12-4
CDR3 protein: ASSFSGDQPQH

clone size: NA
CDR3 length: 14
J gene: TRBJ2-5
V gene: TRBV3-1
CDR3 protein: ASSPQSSGRGETQY

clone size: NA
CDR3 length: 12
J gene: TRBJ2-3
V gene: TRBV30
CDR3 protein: AWRGTSGTDTQY

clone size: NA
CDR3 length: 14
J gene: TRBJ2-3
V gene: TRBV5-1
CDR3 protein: ASSLVSSGGSDTQY

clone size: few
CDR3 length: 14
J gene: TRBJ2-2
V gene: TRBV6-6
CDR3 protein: ASRRDLGAAGGELF

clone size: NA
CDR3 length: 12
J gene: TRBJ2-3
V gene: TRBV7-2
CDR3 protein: ASSLGPVTDTQY

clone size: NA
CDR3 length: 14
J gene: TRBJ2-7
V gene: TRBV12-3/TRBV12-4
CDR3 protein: ASSFQGNFLTYEQY

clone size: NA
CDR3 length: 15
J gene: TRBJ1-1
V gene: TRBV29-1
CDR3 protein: SVLLAGTGRWNTEAF

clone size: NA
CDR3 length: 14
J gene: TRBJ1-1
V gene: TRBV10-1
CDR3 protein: ASRKTGVVVNTEAF

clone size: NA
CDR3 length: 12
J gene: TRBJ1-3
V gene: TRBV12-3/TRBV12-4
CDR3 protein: ASKPTGSGNTIY

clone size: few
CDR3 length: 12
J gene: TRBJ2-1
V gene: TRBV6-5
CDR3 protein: ASRSSGSYNEQF

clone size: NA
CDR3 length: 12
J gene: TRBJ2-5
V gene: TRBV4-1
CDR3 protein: ASSPERMEETQY

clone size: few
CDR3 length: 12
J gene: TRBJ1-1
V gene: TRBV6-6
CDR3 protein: ASRDQGGNTEAF

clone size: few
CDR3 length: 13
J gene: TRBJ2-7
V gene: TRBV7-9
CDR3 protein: ASSLGRLKSDEQY